The sequence of this T cell receptor (beta chain) was determined in a study of shared clonotypes between healthy human individuals. Naive CD8 cells, CD45RO-negative and positively selected for CCR7, excluded terminally differentiated effector memory CD45RA+ cells. About this clone itself: Other nucleotide sequences in the sample specify the same CDR3.

Trimming removed 2 bases from V and 6 bases from J, with 8 bases in between. There are 13 residues in the CDR3. Germline lookup yields CDR1 MNHEY and CDR2 SVGAGI. Libraries were prepared by immunoSEQ multiplex PCR; TCRdb keeps only in-frame clonotypes and omits some of them. In the table there are about 2.2 million clones, under 95% of which are singletons. The chain employs TRBV6-5 and TRBJ1-5; no clear D gene. The clonotype was recovered from a man between 18 and 35 years old in good health. Some clones in this sample may be carry-over from other donors' samples. The sequenced sample was naive CD8+ T cells from PBMCs. CDR3 coding DNA: TGTGCCAGCAGTTACGGGCCAGGTCAGCCCCAGCATTTT. Protein sequence: CASSYGPGQPQHF.